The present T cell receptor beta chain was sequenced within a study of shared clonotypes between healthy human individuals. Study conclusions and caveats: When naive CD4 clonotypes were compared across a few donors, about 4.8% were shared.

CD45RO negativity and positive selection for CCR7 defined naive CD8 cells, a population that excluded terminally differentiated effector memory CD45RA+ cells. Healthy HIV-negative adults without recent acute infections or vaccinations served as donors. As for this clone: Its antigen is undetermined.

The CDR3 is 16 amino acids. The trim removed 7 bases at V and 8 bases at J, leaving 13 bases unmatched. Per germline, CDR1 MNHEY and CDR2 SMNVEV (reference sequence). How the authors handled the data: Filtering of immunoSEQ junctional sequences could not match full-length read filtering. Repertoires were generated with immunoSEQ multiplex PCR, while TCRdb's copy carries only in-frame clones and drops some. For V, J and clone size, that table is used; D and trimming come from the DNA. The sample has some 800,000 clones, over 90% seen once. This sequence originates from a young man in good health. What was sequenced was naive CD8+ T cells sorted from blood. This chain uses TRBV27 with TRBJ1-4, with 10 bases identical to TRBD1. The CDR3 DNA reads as TGTGCCAGCAAGGGACAGGGGAAAGGGGGAGAGGAAAAACTGTTTTTT. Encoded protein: CASKGQGKGGEEKLFF.